This T cell receptor (beta chain) was profiled in a study of technical replicates of blood from a handful of donors. Assay used: immunoSEQ multiplex PCR; TCRdb lists only in-frame clones, some missing. The sample contains under 95,000 clones, just under 95% of which appear only once. With 6 bases clipped from V and 9 bases from J, the junction kept 20 bases outside the gene matches. The CDR3 spans 19 residues. Germline V gives CDR1 MGHRA, CDR2 YSYEKL. The origin of this receptor is a human donor in good health. The V call is TRBV4-1, the J call TRBJ2-3, with 14 bases matching TRBD2. The sample consisted of T cells isolated from PBMCs. This CDR3 reads CASRPGLAGDRGQLQTQYF. CDR3 in DNA: TGCGCCAGCAGACCGGGACTAGCGGGAGATCGGGGCCAACTACAAACGCAGTATTTT.